These T cell receptor beta chains were read from a single sample in a study of T cell responses to AZD1222 COVID-19 vaccine. The table came from immunoSEQ multiplex PCR; TCRdb's copy has only in-frame clones and leaves some out. This table has roughly 120,000 clones, around 84% appearing once. This material consisted of peripheral blood, taken 28 days after the second AZD1222 dose. The source of these receptors is an adult who received the AZD1222 COVID-19 vaccine. Each CDR3 is given with its conserved first and last residue. D genes are given only for firm matches. Clone size is given for some rows only: seen once, a few or many times, or a class if the clone is expanded.

clone size	V gene	D gene	J gene	CDR3 DNA	CDR3 protein
few	TRBV4-1	TRBD2	TRBJ2-7	TGCGCCAGCAGCCAAGCATGGACTAGCTACTACGAGCAGTACTTC	CASSQAWTSYYEQYF
.	TRBV19	TRBD1	TRBJ1-2	TGTGCCAGTACTGAAACAGGGGGCGCAGCGGATGGCTACACCTTC	CASTETGGAADGYTF
.	TRBV3-1/TRBV3-2	TRBD1	TRBJ2-5	TGTGCCAGCAGCCAAGAACGACAGGGGGTGGAGACCCAGTACTTC	CASSQERQGVETQYF
.	TRBV2	.	TRBJ2-6	TGTGCCAGCCGGCGAGGTGGCAGCGAACGTTCCTCTGGGGCCAACGTCCTGACTTTC	CASRRGGSERSSGANVLTF
.	TRBV5-5	.	TRBJ2-5	TGTGCCAGCAGCTTGACAGGATCTTCGTACCAAGAGACCCAGTACTTC	CASSLTGSSYQETQYF
.	TRBV4-1	.	TRBJ1-5	TGCGCCAGCAGCCAAGGCGGCAGCTATAGCAATCAGCCCCAGCATTTT	CASSQGGSYSNQPQHF
few	TRBV18	TRBD1	TRBJ2-7	TGTGCCAGCTCACCCGGCTACGGACAGGGGGAAAGCGAGCAGTACTTC	CASSPGYGQGESEQYF
.	TRBV18	.	TRBJ1-5	TGTGCCAGCTCACTGATCGAGGGACAGCCCCAGCATTTT	CASSLIEGQPQHF
.	TRBV27	TRBD1	TRBJ1-4	TGTGCCACCTCGACAGGGTCGGGTGAAAAACTGTTTTTT	CATSTGSGEKLFF
.	TRBV6-2/TRBV6-3	.	TRBJ1-5	TGTGCCAGCAGTACCGGGGAGCCCCAGCATTTT	CASSTGEPQHF
.	TRBV29-1	.	TRBJ1-1	TGCAGCGTGATACAGGCCAAGGATGAAGCTTTCTTT	CSVIQAKDEAFF